Presented here are 30 T cell receptor beta chains from one specimen sequenced in a study of blood T cell repertoires in COVID-19. Produced via immunoSEQ multiplex PCR; TCRdb's table is partial and in-frame only. This table has approximately 160,000 clones, about 83% appearing once. Sequencing used peripheral blood. The receptors stem from a man in his 70s who had recovered from COVID-19.

This chain connects TRBV4-1 to TRBJ2-2; D is uncertain. This CDR3 has 16 residues. Trimming cost V 1 base and J 9 bases, with 18 bases left between them. Germline CDR1 MGHRA, CDR2 YSYEKL. CDR3 in DNA: TGCGCCAGCAGCCAAGCTCTATCTCCTGCTGTCCGGGAGCTGTTTTTT. It encodes CASSQALSPAVRELFF.

This clone occurred a few times. J is TRBJ2-3 and V is TRBV5-4, with D possibly TRBD1 on 6 matching bases. CDR1 and CDR2 from the germline V gene are SGHNT and YYREEE (reference sequence). CDR3 length: 14 amino acids. V shed 4 bases and J shed 2 bases, with 11 bases lying between them. CDR3 sequence (DNA): TGTGCCAGCAGCCATGGACAGTCCACAGATACGCAGTATTTT. Amino acids: CASSHGQSTDTQYF.

The chain employs TRBV7-8 and TRBJ2-1; 8 positions match TRBD1. The CDR3 covers 14 residues. CDR1 and CDR2 (germline): SGHVS, FQNEAQ. V lost 4 bases, J lost 9 bases, and 8 bases stayed unmatched. CDR3 residues: CASSWNRQGSEQFF. CDR3 in DNA: TGTGCCAGCAGCTGGAACAGACAGGGGAGTGAGCAGTTCTTC.

The chain joins TRBV19 to TRBJ2-5; 7 nucleotides agree with TRBD1. The CDR3 covers 15 residues. Trimming cost V 1 base and J 2 bases; bases outside gene matches: 4. In germline, CDR1 is LNHDA, CDR2 SQIVND (reference sequence). The CDR3 here is CASSIVARGQETQYF. The CDR3 DNA reads as TGTGCCAGTAGTATAGTAGCCAGGGGGCAAGAGACCCAGTACTTC.

This clone was seen just once. The identical CDR3 is also encoded by other nucleotide sequences in the sample. This chain uses TRBV18 with TRBJ2-1, with 11 bases lining up with TRBD2. Germline CDR1 KGHSH, CDR2 LQKENI. The CDR3 has 15 residues. V shed 3 bases, J shed 5 bases, and the junction held 3 bases outside the gene matches. The CDR3 loop reads CASSPPGLADNEQFF. The CDR3 bases are TGTGCCAGCTCACCCCCGGGACTAGCGGACAATGAGCAGTTCTTC.

This chain joins TRBV6-5 and TRBJ1-1; tentative D call: TRBD1 (6 bases). CDR3 length: 13 amino acids. Germline V gene lookup returns CDR1 MNHEY and CDR2 SVGAGI. Between the trimmed V and J ends, which lost 4 bases and 6 bases, there was a span of 12 bases. In DNA, the CDR3 is TGTGCCAGCAGTTTCGGACAGCTGGCTGAAGCTTTCTTT. Residues: CASSFGQLAEAFF.

V is TRBV18 and J is TRBJ2-1, with 15 bases fitting TRBD2. The CDR3 totals 15 residues. Germline lookup yields CDR1 KGHSH and CDR2 LQKENI. V dropped 5 bases and J dropped 8; count of bases not matched to a gene: 4. The CDR3 DNA sequence: TGTGCCAGCTCAACCGGGACTAGCGGGAGGTATGAGCAGTTCTTC. This sequence encodes CASSTGTSGRYEQFF.

The rearrangement joins TRBV5-1 to TRBJ2-7; 7 bases align to TRBD2. Germline V CDR1 and CDR2: SGHRS, YFSETQ. J lost 6 bases, V lost 4 bases, and 10 bases had no gene match. This CDR3 is built from 14 residues. CDR3 bases: TGCGCCAGCAGCCGGACGGCGGGAGCCCCCGAGCAGTACTTC. Translating it yields CASSRTAGAPEQYF.

V and J are TRBV7-8 and TRBJ1-6; no clear D gene. The germline V and J ends were trimmed by 1 base and 7 bases, with 11 bases remaining between them. The germline CDR1 and CDR2 sequences are SGHVS and FQNEAQ. The CDR3 loop spans 15 amino acids. The CDR3 bases are TGTGCCAGCAGCTTAGTGCGGGATGGAAATTCACCCCTCCACTTT. Protein sequence: CASSLVRDGNSPLHF.

The chain joins TRBV30 to TRBJ1-5; the D is unclear. V was clipped by 2 bases and J by 4 bases, with 12 bases between them. The CDR3 is made up of 14 amino acids. CDR1 is GTSNPN, CDR2 SVGIG, per germline (reference sequence). The chain's CDR3 is CAWSSLNRNQPQHF. DNA for the CDR3: TGTGCCTGGAGTAGCCTGAACAGAAATCAGCCCCAGCATTTT.

This clone was picked up one time. The rearrangement links TRBV5-6 to TRBJ2-3, with TRBD2 matching over 9 bases. Germline V gives CDR1 SGHDT, CDR2 YYEEEE. This CDR3 spans 15 amino acids. Trimming took 4 bases from V and 2 from J; bases not matched to a gene: 5. The CDR3 protein is CASSPGLAITDTQYF. The DNA for the CDR3 is TGTGCCAGCAGCCCGGGACTAGCCATCACAGATACGCAGTATTTT. The full variable domain, completed using reference TRBV5-6 and TRBJ2-3, is DAGVTQSPTHLIKTRGQQVTLRCSPKSGHDTVSWYQQALGQGPQFIFQYYEEEERQRGNFPDRFSGHQFPNYSSELNVNALLLGDSALYLCASSPGLAITDTQYFGPGTRLTVL.

The rearrangement joins TRBV4-3 to TRBJ2-5; tentative D call: TRBD1 (5 bases). Germline CDR1 and CDR2: LGHNA and YSLEER. This CDR3 spans 16 amino acids. V was shortened by 1 base and J by 2 bases, with 14 bases between the two germline ends. The CDR3 coding sequence is TGCGCCAGCAGCCAAGGGCTAGGGGCCCTACAAGAGACCCAGTACTTC. Encoded protein: CASSQGLGALQETQYF.

V and J are TRBV10-1 and TRBJ2-5; 7 bases align to TRBD2. After removal of 6 bases from V and 2 bases from J, the junction contained 15 bases not matched to a gene. CDR3 length: 17 residues. Germline assignment: CDR1 WNHNN and CDR2 SYGVQD (reference sequence). CDR3 residues: CASRTPLADWPQETQYF. As DNA, the CDR3 is TGCGCCAGCAGAACTCCTCTAGCGGACTGGCCTCAAGAGACCCAGTACTTC.

This clone was seen just once. This chain joins TRBV20-1 and TRBJ2-5, with 7 positions matching TRBD2. V dropped 3 bases and J dropped 2; count of bases not matched to a gene: 12. Germline-derived CDR1 and CDR2 are DFQATT and SNEGSKA (reference sequence). The CDR3 is 16 residues long. This chain's CDR3 is CSASFRRGERQETQYF. In DNA, the CDR3 is TGCAGTGCTAGTTTTCGACGGGGGGAACGGCAAGAGACCCAGTACTTC.

This clone was seen a handful of times. The chain is built from TRBV10-3 and TRBJ1-1; 7 bases fit TRBD1. V lost 7 bases, J lost 0 bases, and 5 bases stayed unmatched. There are 14 residues in the CDR3. CDR1 and CDR2 (germline): ENHRY, SYGVKD. The CDR3 bases are TGTGCCATCACGGACAGGCGGGTGAACACTGAAGCTTTCTTT. This translates into CAITDRRVNTEAFF.

The CDR3 here is CASSVGGWETGELFF. CDR3 sequence (DNA): TGTGCCAGCAGCGTTGGCGGCTGGGAGACCGGGGAGCTGTTTTTT. This sequence joins TRBV9 and TRBJ2-2, with D possibly being TRBD2 (5 bases). Trimming removed 2 bases at V and 5 bases at J, with 13 bases between. Looked up from germline, CDR1 is SGDLS and CDR2 is YYNGEE. This CDR3 region has 15 residues.

Comments on this clone: This CDR3 is also generated by other DNA sequences in the sample. This sequence joins TRBV7-3 and TRBJ2-3, with TRBD2 matching over 16 bases. Germline CDR1 reads SGHTA; CDR2 reads FQGTGA. J gave up 4 bases and V 5 bases, and 3 bases lay outside the gene matches. The CDR3 contains 16 residues. CDR3 sequence: CASSPGLAGGADTQYF. The CDR3 nucleotides read TGTGCCAGCAGCCCGGGACTAGCGGGAGGGGCAGATACGCAGTATTTT.

This clone has just a few counts. V gene TRBV5-1 combines with J gene TRBJ2-7; 13 bases fit TRBD2. CDR3 size: 16 residues. Germline CDR1 reads SGHRS; CDR2 reads YFSETQ. With 0 bases clipped from V and 3 bases from J, the junction kept 3 bases outside the gene matches. The CDR3 spells CASSLERTSGSYEQYF. CDR3 sequence (DNA): TGCGCCAGCAGCTTGGAACGGACTAGCGGGAGCTACGAGCAGTACTTC.

As concerns this clone: The sample has other DNA sequences that encode this CDR3 too. CDR3: CASSLVQQETQYF. The CDR3 DNA sequence: TGTGCCAGCAGCTTAGTCCAACAAGAGACCCAGTACTTC. This chain connects TRBV7-8 to TRBJ2-5, with D hard to call. The CDR3 consists of 13 residues. V gave up 1 base and J gave up 2 bases, with 5 bases separating them. Germline assignment: CDR1 SGHVS and CDR2 FQNEAQ.

In this sample, this clone turned up a few times. The chain employs TRBV29-1 and TRBJ2-1; 7 nucleotides match TRBD1. V was pared by 3 bases and J by 11 bases, with 4 bases of the junction left unmatched. This CDR3 spans 11 amino acids. Germline assignment: CDR1 SQVTM and CDR2 ANQGSEA. CDR3 amino acids: CSVEMDRQQFF. The DNA of the CDR3 is TGCAGCGTTGAGATGGACAGGCAGCAGTTCTTC.

The V gene is TRBV4-1, the J gene TRBJ2-3, with D possibly being TRBD1 (5 bases). The ends were cut back, 0 bases at V and 0 bases at J, with 13 bases in the middle. The CDR3 loop spans 17 amino acids. Germline CDR1 is MGHRA and CDR2 is YSYEKL. CDR3 bases: TGCGCCAGCAGCCAAGAAGGGGCCACGGCCAGCACAGATACGCAGTATTTT. This sequence encodes CASSQEGATASTDTQYF.

This rearrangement joins TRBV25-1 to TRBJ2-7; 7 nucleotides agree with TRBD2. The germline V gene encodes CDR1 MGHDK and CDR2 SYGVNS. Trimming at V came to 3 bases and at J to 0 bases, leaving 8 bases not matched to a gene. The CDR3 totals 16 residues. In nucleotides, the CDR3 is TGTGCCAGCAGTGATTCGGGGGGTGTCAGCTCCTACGAGCAGTACTTC. Its translation is CASSDSGGVSSYEQYF.

Written as DNA, the CDR3 is TGTGCCAGCAGCCGGGAGAGACTAGCGGGAGAGCCTCAGTATTTT. Its translation: CASSRERLAGEPQYF. This chain links TRBV3-1 (or the pseudogene TRBV3-2) with TRBJ2-3; 12 bases fit TRBD2. Germline CDR1 is LGHDT and CDR2 is YNNKEL (reference sequence). The CDR3 totals 15 residues. V was clipped by 4 bases and J by 12 bases; unmatched bases: 11.

This chain joins TRBV5-1 and TRBJ2-1; TRBD2 matches at 10 bases. Germline assignment: CDR1 SGHRS and CDR2 YFSETQ. The CDR3 is 18 amino acids. The junction had 18 bases not matched to a gene; V was cut back by 4 bases and J by 8 bases. DNA for the CDR3: TGCGCCAGCAGCAGGACAGCAACTTGGACTAGCGGCAAAGATGAGCAGTTCTTC. This encodes CASSRTATWTSGKDEQFF.

The genes are TRBV5-6 and TRBJ2-7; D perhaps matches TRBD2 (5 bases). Germline V gives CDR1 SGHDT, CDR2 YYEEEE. The CDR3 runs 14 residues. V lost 4 bases and J 0 bases, leaving 11 bases between the germline ends. CDR3 in DNA: TGTGCCAGCAGCAGAGGGTTTCGCTCCTACGAGCAGTACTTC. It is translated as CASSRGFRSYEQYF.

This clone was seen just once. The chain carries TRBV11-2 and TRBJ2-3; TRBD2 aligns across 8 bases. Germline CDR1 SGHAT, CDR2 FQNNGV. V shed 6 bases and J 4 bases; nucleotides not matched to a gene: 9. The CDR3 extends over 15 amino acids. CDR3 sequence reads: CASSSSGREADTQYF. DNA of the CDR3: TGTGCCAGCAGTTCAAGCGGGAGAGAGGCAGATACGCAGTATTTT.

V gene TRBV4-3 combines with J gene TRBJ2-7; possibly TRBD1 for D (5 bases). This CDR3 spans 13 amino acids. Germline CDR1 reads LGHNA; CDR2 reads YSLEER. V dropped 0 bases and J dropped 5 bases, with 8 bases sitting between them. Here the CDR3 reads CASSQDRAHEQYF. CDR3 DNA: TGCGCCAGCAGCCAAGACAGGGCGCACGAGCAGTACTTC.

CDR3: CASSSGTGNQPQHF. In nucleotides, the CDR3 is TGCGCCAGCTCCTCCGGGACAGGAAATCAGCCCCAGCATTTT. This chain joins TRBV5-1 and TRBJ1-5; 8 nucleotides align to TRBD1. V was clipped by 7 bases and J by 4 bases; unmatched bases: 7. CDR3 length: 14 residues. Germline lookup yields CDR1 SGHRS and CDR2 YFSETQ.

This CDR3 reads CASSLARLEVNEQFF. In nucleotides, the CDR3 is TGTGCCAGCAGCTTAGCCCGACTAGAGGTCAATGAGCAGTTCTTC. This chain connects TRBV11-2 to TRBJ2-1, with D possibly being TRBD2 (6 bases). The germline CDR1 and CDR2 sequences are SGHAT and FQNNGV. Trimming cost V 1 base and J 6 bases, with 13 bases left between them. This CDR3 contains 15 residues.

This clone was observed a few times. This chain uses TRBV5-5 with TRBJ1-5; a possible D gene is TRBD1 (6 bases). The length of the CDR3 is 15 residues. The V and J ends lost 0 bases and 4 bases respectively, with 11 bases between them. Looked up from germline, CDR1 is SGHKS and CDR2 is YYEKEE (reference sequence). The CDR3 DNA is TGTGCCAGCAGCTTGGGACAGGTCGAAAATCAGCCCCAGCATTTT. Its protein product is CASSLGQVENQPQHF.